Below, 23 T cell receptor beta chains from the same sample are listed, as sequenced in a study of tumor and adjacent non-tumor tissue in lung cancer. Three rounds of nested PCR, following a modified ARM-PCR protocol, produced the TCRbeta library. MiXCR, applied by TCRdb to the multiplex PCR reads, yields one record per CDR3 protein. The sample shows more than 85,000 distinct CDR3 sequences, 50% to 70% of them seen only once. RNA was extracted from bulk tissue without any cell sorting. The normal lung tissue was taken more than 3 cm from the tumor edge. The sequenced sample was distant non-tumor lung tissue. The receptors originated from a man between 60 and 75 years old with non-small cell lung cancer.

Of note for this clonotype: The CDR3 does not close with the conserved phenylalanine or tryptophan, likely indicating a read error. The chain couples TRBV12-3 or TRBV12-4 to TRBJ2-6, with D perhaps matching TRBD1 (6 bases). Trimming took off 9 bases at V and 2 bases at J, with 17 bases between the two ends. There are 16 residues in the CDR3. The DNA of the CDR3 is TGTGCCAGTAGGTCCCGGGACACCCCTGGGGCCAACGTCCTGACTTAC. It encodes CASRSRDTPGANVLTY.

About this clonotype: A read error is likely, as this CDR3 ends without the conserved phenylalanine or tryptophan. This chain joins TRBV7-9 and TRBJ2-7, with 7 bases aligning to TRBD1. The CDR3 consists of 18 residues. Germline CDR1 SEHNR, CDR2 FQNEAQ (reference sequence). Losses at the gene ends were 8 bases for V and 4 bases for J; bases not matched to a gene: 23. CDR3 DNA: TGTGCCAGCGGCCAAGGCGGTACGGACAGGCTACCATTTTACGAGCAGTACTTA. It codes for CASGQGGTDRLPFYEQYL.

This clonotype was recorded once. The chain recombines TRBV25-1 with TRBJ2-1; 15 bases align to TRBD2. The CDR3 sequence is 15 residues long. After removal of 2 bases from V and 10 bases from J, the junction contained 3 bases not matched to a gene. CDR1 and CDR2 (germline): MGHDK, SYGVNS. In DNA form, the CDR3 reads TGTGCCAGCAGTGAAGGACTAGCGGGGGGGCGCGAGCAGTTCTTC. It codes for CASSEGLAGGREQFF. Together with reference TRBV25-1 and TRBJ2-1, the CDR3 gives the full variable domain: EADIYQTPRYLVIGTGKKITLECSQTMGHDKMYWYQQDPGMELHLIHYSYGVNSTEKGDLSSESTVSRIRTEHFPLTLESARPSHTSQYLCASSEGLAGGREQFFGPGTRLTVL.

This clonotype showed up just once. Germline is not matched at one junction end, which may reflect a read error. The chain couples TRBV4-1 to TRBJ1-1, with 7 bases lining up with TRBD1. CDR3 size: 15 residues. Germline V gene lookup returns CDR1 MGHRA and CDR2 YSYEKL. The CDR3: CTSNQADRVSSKAFF. CDR3 nucleotides: TGCACCAGCAACCAAGCAGACAGGGTCTCCAGTAAAGCTTTCTTT.

This clonotype was seen more than once but under ten times. Just one base apart from a much larger clone, this may be a read error. V and J are TRBV5-4 and TRBJ2-3, with D unclear. Germline values: CDR1 SGHNT, CDR2 YYREEE (reference sequence). This CDR3 contains 13 residues. The CDR3 DNA follows: TGTGCCAGCAGCTTGCCGGGCACAGATATGCAGTATTTT. Encoded protein: CASSLPGTDMQYF.

This clonotype appeared a single time. An end of the junction does not agree with germline; a read error may underlie this. This sequence joins TRBV10-3 and TRBJ2-2, with a possible D match to TRBD2 (5 bases). Germline CDR1 reads ENHRY; CDR2 reads SYGVKD. This CDR3 comprises 14 residues. CDR3 sequence reads: CAISVGSSTGELLF. The CDR3 nucleotides are TGTGCCATCAGTGTCGGGTCCTCCACCGGGGAGCTGTTGTTT.

This clonotype came up once. An end of the junction does not agree with germline; a read error may underlie this. This sequence joins TRBV6-1 and TRBJ1-6; D gene uncertain. CDR3 length equals 14 residues. Germline loops: CDR1 MNHNS, CDR2 SASEGT. In nucleotides, the CDR3 is TGTGCCCTAGGCGGGGAAGAGTATAATTCACCCCCCCACTTT. It codes for CALGGEEYNSPPHF.

The chain is built from TRBV28 and TRBJ1-6; D is uncertain. The CDR3 runs 14 residues. V lost 3 bases, J lost 6 bases, and 9 bases lay in between. Germline V lookup: CDR1 MDHEN, CDR2 SYDVKM. CDR3 coding DNA: TGTGCCAGCAGTTTCCGGAGAGGTAATTCACCCCTCCACTTT. Its protein is CASSFRRGNSPLHF. Variable domain in full (rest from reference TRBV28 and TRBJ1-6): DVKVTQSSRYLVKRTGEKVFLECVQDMDHENMFWYRQDPGLGLRLIYFSYDVKMKEKGDIPEGYSVSREKKERFSLILESASTNQTSMYLCASSFRRGNSPLHFGNGTRLTVT.

This clonotype was seen just once. The final CDR3 position lacks the conserved phenylalanine or tryptophan, pointing to a likely read error. The DNA is left out, because the CDR3 cannot be placed on it with certainty; the CDR3 is given as TCRdb lists it. The chain combines TRBV4-3 with TRBJ2-1; the table names TRBD2, a call not compared with the DNA. Germline V gene data show CDR1 as LGHNA and CDR2 as YSLEER. The CDR3 is 16 residues long, ends included. CDR3 region: CASSQSYGSIYNEQLS.

This clonotype was observed many times. The chain employs TRBV6-2 or TRBV6-3 and TRBJ2-1; TRBD2 matches at 11 bases. J gave up 9 bases and V 4 bases, and 11 bases lay outside the gene matches. This CDR3 spans 16 amino acids. CDR1 and CDR2 from the germline V gene are MNHEY and SVGEGT. The CDR3 reads CASSWGGLAGGAEQFF. CDR3 sequence (DNA): TGTGCCAGCAGTTGGGGGGGGCTAGCGGGAGGAGCTGAGCAGTTCTTC.

This clonotype was counted many times. The V call is TRBV6-6, the J call TRBJ2-1, with TRBD1 matching 7 bases. V lost 4 bases and J lost 8; bases outside the gene matches: 5. Germline CDR1 reads MNHNY; CDR2 reads SVGAGI (reference sequence). The CDR3 is made up of 13 amino acids. The CDR3 coding sequence is TGTGCCAGCAGTTTCCTCCAGGGGGATGAGCAGTTCTTC. Translating gives CASSFLQGDEQFF.

This clonotype was observed a handful of times. This sequence may be a read error, since a much larger clone differs from it by one base. V gene TRBV6-6 combines with J gene TRBJ1-5; no reliable D call. V dropped 6 bases and J dropped 3 bases, with 9 bases sitting between them. Per germline, CDR1 MNHNY and CDR2 SVGAGI (reference sequence). The CDR3 runs 13 residues. CDR3 amino acids: CASSDGHNQPQHF. CDR3 nucleotides: TGTGCCAGCAGCGACGGTCACAATCAGCCCCAGCATTTT.

In regard to this clonotype: The CDR3 does not close with the conserved phenylalanine or tryptophan, likely indicating a read error. The chain is built from TRBV28 and TRBJ1-2, with TRBD1 matching over 9 bases. The CDR3 sequence is 15 residues long. Germline V CDR1 and CDR2: MDHEN, SYDVKM. CDR3 loop: CASSTGTGRSYGYTL. In DNA form, the CDR3 reads TGTGCTAGCAGTACCGGGACAGGGAGGAGCTATGGCTACACCCTC.

Concerning this clonotype itself: One end of the junction does not line up with germline, which may come from a read error. The genes are TRBV11-3 and TRBJ2-2; 14 bases align to TRBD2. This CDR3 has 18 amino acids. Germline assignment: CDR1 SGHNT and CDR2 YENEEA. CDR3 nucleotides: TGTGTCAGCAGCTTTGGGACTAGCGGGGGTGCGAACACCGGGGAACTGTTCTTT. Its translation: CVSSFGTSGGANTGELFF. The full variable domain, in which reference TRBV11-3 and TRBJ2-2 provide the parts outside the CDR3, is EAGVVQSPRYKIIEKKQPVAFWCNPISGHNTLYWYLQNLGQGPELLIRYENEEAVDDSQLPKDRFSAERLKGVDSTLKIQPAELGDSAVYLCVSSFGTSGGANTGELFFGEGSRLTVL.

As DNA, the CDR3 is TGTGCCATCAGTGTTTCCGTGAGGACCGGGGACAATCAGCCCCAGCATTTT. Protein product: CAISVSVRTGDNQPQHF. The chain carries TRBV10-3 and TRBJ1-5; D not certain. Trimming removed 4 bases at V and 3 bases at J, with 19 bases between. CDR3 length: 17 residues. Germline-derived CDR1 and CDR2 are ENHRY and SYGVKD.

Many counts were recorded for this clonotype. The rearrangement joins TRBV29-1 to TRBJ2-3, with a weak D call TRBD1 (6 bases). Germline assignment: CDR1 SQVTM and CDR2 ANQGSEA. This CDR3 is 13 amino acids long. The V end lost 8 bases, the J end lost 8 bases, and 20 bases lay between the germline ends. CDR3 sequence reads: CSSSDSLYGTQYF. The CDR3 bases are TGCAGCTCCTCGGACAGTTTATATGGTACGCAGTATTTT.

For this clonotype: A much larger clone is a single base away; this may be a read error. J is TRBJ2-5 and V is TRBV28; D is ambiguous. This CDR3 contains 13 residues. Germline values: CDR1 MDHEN, CDR2 SYDVKM. Trimming removed 6 bases from V and 5 bases from J, with 13 bases in between. CDR3 residues: CASSPTVLETQYF. For the CDR3, the DNA is TGTGCCAGCAGCCCCACAGTTTTGGAGACCCAGTACTTC.

Notes on this clonotype: The germline gene is not matched at one end of the junction; a read error may be the cause. The rearrangement links TRBV11-1 to TRBJ2-1, with D possibly being TRBD1 or TRBD2 (5 bases each). The CDR3 loop spans 15 amino acids. CDR1 is SGHAT and CDR2 is FQDESV in the germline V gene (reference sequence). CDR3 loop: CASSPGRQTYNEQFF. The DNA of the CDR3 is TGCGCCAGCAGCCCGGGGAGACAGACCTACAATGAGCAGTTCTTC.

Notes on this clonotype: An end of the junction differs from the germline gene, which may be a read error. The V gene is TRBV20-1, the J gene TRBJ1-5, with a possible D match to TRBD1 (6 bases). The length of the CDR3 is 17 residues. CDR1 and CDR2 from the germline V gene are DFQATT and SNEGSKA (reference sequence). CDR3 residues: CSTRGPTGGTINQLQHF. The CDR3, as DNA: TGCAGTACTAGAGGGCCGACAGGCGGAACAATCAATCAGCTCCAGCATTTT.

Details on this clonotype: Given a much more abundant clone one base away, this may be a read error. This chain connects TRBV12-3 or TRBV12-4 to TRBJ1-6, with a tentative D call TRBD1 (6 bases). Deletions cut 5 bases from V and 12 bases from J, with 23 bases between. The CDR3 is 16 amino acids. The CDR3 protein is CASSPRGAGVGLPLHF. The CDR3 bases are TGTGCCAGCAGTCCACGGGGGGCAGGGGTTGGTTTACCCCTCCACTTT.

About this clonotype: At one of its ends the junction is not consistent with the germline gene, which may arise from a read error. The CDR3 coding sequence is TGTGCCAGCAGCTTACGATCCCTGGGGACTGAGTCTGAGGCCAACGTCCTGAATTTC. Protein product: CASSLRSLGTESEANVLNF. The V gene is TRBV5-5, the J gene TRBJ2-6; a possible D gene is TRBD2 (6 bases). Germline CDR1 reads SGHKS; CDR2 reads YYEKEE (reference sequence). This CDR3 has 19 amino acids. Based on the CDR3 plus reference TRBV5-5 and TRBJ2-6, the full variable domain is DAGVTQSPTHLIKTRGQQVTLRCSPISGHKSVSWYQQVLGQGPQFIFQYYEKEERGRGNFPDRFSARQFPNYSSELNVNALLLGDSALYLCASSLRSLGTESEANVLNFGAGSRLTVL.

The chain combines TRBV6-1 with TRBJ2-6; the D is unclear. Germline V gene lookup returns CDR1 MNHNS and CDR2 SASEGT. Trimming left V 5 bases short and J 0 bases short, with 20 bases between. The CDR3 totals 19 residues. CDR3 DNA: TGTGCCAGCAGTCGCCGACTGCAGGCAGATGCCTCTGGGGCCAACGTCCTGACTTTC. This codes for CASSRRLQADASGANVLTF.

The sample holds a few counts of this clonotype. A much larger clone differs by one base, so this may be a read error. V usage is TRBV6-5 and J usage is TRBJ2-5; TRBD2 matches at 7 bases. The length of the CDR3 is 17 residues. The germline CDR1 and CDR2 sequences are MNHEY and SVGAGI. Trimming at V came to 10 bases and at J to 5 bases, leaving 22 bases not matched to a gene. CDR3 DNA sequence: TGTGCCACCAAACCCGTCAGACTAGCACGGAATCAGGAGACCCAGTACTTC. Translated, it gives CATKPVRLARNQETQYF.